One and the same sample provided the 24 T cell receptor beta chains below, sequenced in a study of shared clonotypes between healthy human individuals. TCRdb's copy holds only in-frame clones and misses some; the assay was immunoSEQ multiplex PCR. The profile shows about 450,000 clones, roughly 77% of them singletons. Sequencing was carried out using PBMCs. These receptors came from a woman aged 40 to 55 in good health. Some clones in this sample may be carry-over from other donors' samples.

This sequence joins TRBV7-8 and TRBJ1-4; D is possibly TRBD1 (6 bases). The ends were cut back, 8 bases at V and 0 bases at J, with 10 bases in the middle. Germline CDR1 reads SGHVS; CDR2 reads FQNEAQ. The CDR3 is 14 residues long. The CDR3 nucleotides read TGTGCCAGCGGCAGGGGATCAACTAATGAAAAACTGTTTTTT. It translates to CASGRGSTNEKLFF.

This rearrangement joins TRBV11-2 to TRBJ1-4; D unclear. The CDR3 covers 17 residues. V was clipped by 0 bases and J by 5 bases, with 16 bases between them. CDR1 SGHAT and CDR2 FQNNGV come from the germline V gene. CDR3 loop: CASSLDLVPRINEKLFF. Here the CDR3 DNA reads TGTGCCAGCAGCTTAGATCTGGTCCCGCGAATAAATGAAAAACTGTTTTTT.

This clone was seen repeatedly, ten times or more. This chain links TRBV18 with TRBJ2-2, with 8 bases that match TRBD1. CDR3 size: 14 residues. The germline V gene encodes CDR1 KGHSH and CDR2 LQKENI. Germline trimming cut 5 bases from V and 6 bases from J; bases unmatched to any gene: 5. CDR3 region: CASSSDRVAGELFF. CDR3 in DNA: TGTGCCAGCTCATCGGACAGGGTGGCCGGGGAGCTGTTTTTT.

This chain joins TRBV13 and TRBJ2-6, with 8 bases fitting TRBD1. Per germline, CDR1 PRHDT and CDR2 FYEKMQ (reference sequence). The CDR3 length is 19 residues. The V segment lost 4 bases and the J segment 3 bases; nucleotides outside the gene matches: 14. The CDR3 is CASSSWTGFGLIGANVLTF. The DNA of the CDR3 is TGTGCCAGCAGCTCATGGACAGGGTTCGGTTTGATTGGGGCCAACGTCCTGACTTTC.

The J gene is TRBJ2-5, the V gene TRBV7-9; 7 bases line up with TRBD2. The CDR3 is 13 residues long. CDR1 and CDR2 (germline): SEHNR, FQNEAQ (reference sequence). Trimming cost V 1 base and J 7 bases; bases outside gene matches: 3. CDR3: CASSLVREGTQYF. The CDR3 region has the DNA TGTGCCAGCAGCTTAGTTAGGGAGGGGACCCAGTACTTC.

The chain's CDR3 is CAWSEGRVSNQPQHF. In DNA, the CDR3 is TGTGCCTGGAGTGAAGGGAGGGTGTCGAATCAGCCCCAGCATTTT. The rearrangement uses TRBV30 and TRBJ1-5; no definite D call. The CDR3 sequence is 15 residues long. Trimming took off 1 base at V and 4 bases at J, with 14 bases between the two ends. Germline V gives CDR1 GTSNPN, CDR2 SVGIG (reference sequence).

The chain joins TRBV5-8 to TRBJ1-1, with D unclear. The CDR3 is 14 residues long. Trimming left V 1 base short and J 8 bases short, with 15 bases between. Per germline, CDR1 SGHTS and CDR2 YDEGEE. CDR3 in DNA: TGTGCCAGCAGCTTGCAGCTTAATCCCCCCGAAGCTTTCTTT. Its protein is CASSLQLNPPEAFF.

This clone turned up a few times. This chain joins TRBV5-8 and TRBJ2-7; D not resolved. This CDR3 region has 13 residues. V gave up 0 bases and J gave up 2 bases, with 6 bases separating them. In germline, CDR1 is SGHTS, CDR2 YDEGEE. CDR3 DNA sequence: TGTGCCAGCAGCTTGGCCCCCCCCTACGAGCAGTACTTC. Translation: CASSLAPPYEQYF. The variable domain in full, completed from reference TRBV5-8 and TRBJ2-7, reads EAGVTQSPTHLIKTRGQQATLRCSPISGHTSVYWYQQALGLGLQFLLWYDEGEERNRGNFPPRFSGRQFPNYSSELNVNALELEDSALYLCASSLAPPYEQYFGPGTRLTVT.

The chain carries TRBV23-1 and TRBJ1-4; possible D gene TRBD1, 6 bases. TRBV23-1 has ORF status, its function being uncertain. Trimming shortened V by 0 bases and J by 3 bases, and 11 bases separated the two germline ends. The CDR3 has 16 residues. The CDR3 sequence is CASSQSWEGANEKLFF. CDR3 coding DNA: TGCGCCAGCAGTCAATCGTGGGAGGGGGCTAATGAAAAACTGTTTTTT.

V and J are TRBV9 and TRBJ2-5; 7 bases are shared with TRBD2. Germline-derived CDR1 and CDR2 are SGDLS and YYNGEE. Trimming removed 0 bases from V and 2 bases from J; junction bases left unmatched: 10. This CDR3 has 17 residues. The CDR3 here is CASSVGGWGGTQETQYF. The CDR3 coding sequence is TGTGCCAGCAGCGTAGGAGGGTGGGGAGGGACTCAAGAGACCCAGTACTTC. The full variable domain, completed using reference TRBV9 and TRBJ2-5, is DSGVTQTPKHLITATGQRVTLRCSPRSGDLSVYWYQQSLDQGLQFLIQYYNGEERAKGNILERFSAQQFPDLHSELNLSSLELGDSALYFCASSVGGWGGTQETQYFGPGTRLLVL.

About this clone: This specimen includes other DNA sequences encoding the same CDR3. The chain employs TRBV30 and TRBJ2-5; tentative D call: TRBD2 (5 bases). V gave up 0 bases and J gave up 5 bases, with 10 bases separating them. Germline CDR1 reads GTSNPN; CDR2 reads SVGIG (reference sequence). This CDR3 has 13 residues. The CDR3 is CAWSVRGAETQYF. CDR3 coding DNA: TGTGCCTGGAGTGTACGGGGAGCGGAGACCCAGTACTTC.

The chain joins TRBV27 to TRBJ1-5; no firm D call. This CDR3 is 15 amino acids long. With 6 bases removed from V and 0 bases from J, the gap between germline ends came to 12 bases. The V gene's germline CDR1 is MNHEY and CDR2 SMNVEV (reference sequence). CDR3 sequence (DNA): TGTGCCAGCAGATTGCTTGGATATAGCAATCAGCCCCAGCATTTT. It codes for CASRLLGYSNQPQHF.

The CDR3 DNA follows: TGTGCCAGCAGCAAGGGCCCGAAGGGCCGCGAGCAGTACTTC. Translation: CASSKGPKGREQYF. The J gene is TRBJ2-7, the V gene TRBV21-1. TRBV21-1 is a documented pseudogene. The CDR3 has 14 amino acids.

This clone was seen a handful of times. This chain connects TRBV7-2 to TRBJ1-5, with TRBD1 as a possible D gene (6 bases). The germline CDR1 and CDR2 sequences are SGHTA and FQGNSA. The CDR3 runs to 17 residues. V gave up 5 bases and J gave up 4 bases, with 21 bases separating them. CDR3 nucleotides: TGTGCCAGCAGCCCCGGCGGGGGGCGCGGGGCGAATCAGCCCCAGCATTTT. This translates into CASSPGGGRGANQPQHF.

V gene TRBV4-3 combines with J gene TRBJ2-1, with 11 bases fitting TRBD1. Germline-derived CDR1 and CDR2 are LGHNA and YSLEER. CDR3 length equals 15 residues. The V gene end was trimmed by 5 bases and the J gene end by 8 bases; junction bases not matched to a gene: 8. The CDR3 sequence: CASSKGQGAQDEQFF. The CDR3 DNA sequence: TGCGCCAGCAGCAAAGGACAGGGGGCTCAAGATGAGCAGTTCTTC.

The V and J genes are TRBV7-2 and TRBJ2-1, with D maybe TRBD2 (6 bases). Between the trimmed V and J ends, which lost 2 bases and 3 bases, there was a span of 17 bases. This CDR3 has 17 amino acids. From germline, CDR1 is SGHTA and CDR2 FQGNSA. The CDR3 bases are TGTGCCAGCAGCTTATTTGGTTCGGGAGTAGGCTACAATGAGCAGTTCTTC. This translates into CASSLFGSGVGYNEQFF.

V and J are TRBV7-2 and TRBJ2-1, with D possibly matching TRBD2 (7 bases). Germline-derived CDR1 and CDR2 are SGHTA and FQGNSA. Trimming left V 6 bases short and J 9 bases short, with 24 bases between. The CDR3 contains 16 residues. The DNA for the CDR3 is TGTGCCAGCAGGAGGGGGGGAGCGGCTCGCCTGGGTGAGCAGTTCTTC. Protein product: CASRRGGAARLGEQFF.

There are a few counts of this clone. In the same sample, other DNA sequences code for this CDR3. The rearrangement joins TRBV20-1 to TRBJ1-1, with D uncertain. V lost 4 bases and J lost 1, with 1 base in between. Germline V gene sequence: CDR1 DFQATT, CDR2 SNEGSKA (reference sequence). There are 10 residues in the CDR3. The CDR3 is CSATNTEAFF. DNA of the CDR3: TGCAGTGCTACGAACACTGAAGCTTTCTTT.

This clone was detected only once. This chain uses TRBV19 with TRBJ1-4; 8 bases map to TRBD1. This CDR3 contains 15 residues. The germline V gene has CDR1 LNHDA and CDR2 SQIVND (reference sequence). J gave up 7 bases and V 5 bases, and 9 bases lay outside the gene matches. This chain's CDR3 is CASSGIQGAVEKLFF. The DNA of the CDR3 is TGTGCCAGTAGTGGAATTCAGGGGGCGGTTGAAAAACTGTTTTTT.

This chain links TRBV18 with TRBJ1-1; D unclear. CDR1 is KGHSH and CDR2 is LQKENI in the germline V gene. The CDR3 covers 14 residues. V dropped 2 bases and J dropped 1 base, with 8 bases sitting between them. The CDR3 DNA sequence: TGTGCCAGCTCACCAGAGACGAGGAACACTGAAGCTTTCTTT. Amino acids: CASSPETRNTEAFF.

The chain carries TRBV19 and TRBJ2-2; the D gene is possibly TRBD2 (6 bases). V gave up 4 bases and J gave up 3 bases, with 15 bases separating them. Germline V CDR1 and CDR2: LNHDA, SQIVND (reference sequence). The CDR3 runs to 16 residues. The CDR3 nucleotides are TGTGCCAGTAGTACCCGTAGTAGCGGATACACCGGGGAGCTGTTTTTT. It yields the protein CASSTRSSGYTGELFF. Full variable domain (outside the CDR3, taken from reference TRBV19 and TRBJ2-2): DGGITQSPKYLFRKEGQNVTLSCEQNLNHDAMYWYRQDPGQGLRLIYYSQIVNDFQKGDIAEGYSVSREKKESFPLTVTSAQKNPTAFYLCASSTRSSGYTGELFFGEGSRLTVL.

The chain combines TRBV5-1 with TRBJ1-3; D is undetermined. Germline CDR1 is SGHRS and CDR2 is YFSETQ. The CDR3 covers 16 residues. V was clipped by 4 bases and J by 5 bases, with 19 bases between them. The CDR3 spells CASSAGMFVPRNTIYF. The CDR3 nucleotides read TGCGCCAGCAGCGCCGGGATGTTCGTTCCTCGAAACACCATATATTTT.

The chain joins TRBV19 to TRBJ1-2, with TRBD1 identical over 12 bases. Germline V gene lookup returns CDR1 LNHDA and CDR2 SQIVND (reference sequence). Trimming cost V 4 bases and J 8 bases; bases outside gene matches: 5. The CDR3 consists of 14 residues. CDR3 in amino acids: CASSTGQGARGYTF. Here the CDR3 DNA reads TGTGCCAGTAGTACGGGACAGGGGGCACGGGGCTACACCTTC.

This clone was counted a few times. The rearrangement joins TRBV6-5 to TRBJ2-7, with unresolved D. This CDR3 region has 13 residues. Germline CDR1 is MNHEY and CDR2 is SVGAGI. V gave up 8 bases and J gave up 3 bases, with 14 bases separating them. CDR3: CASSTALGYEQYF. Written as DNA, the CDR3 is TGTGCCAGCTCCACAGCGTTGGGCTACGAGCAGTACTTC.